This entry lists 2 T cell receptor beta chains sequenced from one sample in a study of blood T cells in healthy people across ages. Combining a sample-barcoded 5' primer with a J-beta primer mix, a second PCR ran for roughly 7 to 11 cycles. Each CDR3 protein is one row after TCRdb ran MiXCR on the 5' RACE reads. The profile shows hundreds of thousands of distinct CDR3 sequences, roughly 32% of them singletons. The sequencing sample was made of blood. These receptors originate from a woman at least 80 years old in good health.

With respect to this clonotype: Just one base apart from a much larger clone, this may be a read error. The chain uses TRBV6-4 and TRBJ2-3; D is unclear. This CDR3 has 13 amino acids. The ends were cut back, 4 bases at V and 3 bases at J, with 8 bases in the middle. CDR1 is MRHNA and CDR2 is SNTAGT in the germline V gene. The CDR3 sequence is CASSALRTDTQYF. CDR3 sequence (DNA): TGTGCCAGCAGTGCTCTTAGGACAGATACGCAGTATTTT.

Only a few counts were recorded for this clonotype. This rearrangement joins TRBV12-3 or TRBV12-4 to TRBJ1-2, with D maybe TRBD1 (6 bases). Trimming stripped 6 bases from V and 8 bases from J, with 16 bases between. CDR3 length: 13 amino acids. CDR3 residues: CASSPWGANGYTF. The CDR3 nucleotides read TGTGCCAGCAGCCCTTGGGGGGCGAACGGCTACACCTTC.